This T cell receptor (beta chain) stems from a study of T cells in Graves' hyperthyroidism and ophthalmopathy. General study findings and limits: Prediction of ophthalmopathy progression came a median roughly 7.1 months pre-onset. Most clonotypes that expanded in the thyroid above 0.001 also showed up in blood.

Deletions cut 2 bases from V and 3 bases from J, with 23 bases between. The CDR3 runs to 18 residues. Researchers amplified the TCR beta CDR3 regions from RNA transcripts. HTBI primers drove first-round RT-PCR of the TCR CDR3. In TCRdb, the multiplex PCR reads were re-called with MiXCR into one record per CDR3 protein. The sample contains about 350,000 distinct CDR3 sequences, roughly 15% of which appear only once. This clonotype came up many times. Antigen: not known. A NOSPECS grade of at least 4, a Clinical Activity Score of at least 3 and duration under 3 months were recorded in ophthalmopathy patients. The authors took PBMCs from 10 ml fresh peripheral blood.

The sequenced material came from blood. The chain carries TRBV12-3 or TRBV12-4 and TRBJ2-7; D unclear. The receptor's source is an older woman with Graves' ophthalmopathy. For the CDR3, the DNA is TGTGCCAGCAGTTTAATACCCCTGGGCAGGCGACGATACTACGAGCAGTACTTC. Translating gives CASSLIPLGRRRYYEQYF.